Listed here is a single TCR beta chain. Trimming took 1 base from V and 0 from J, leaving 9 bases between them. CDR1 SGHAT and CDR2 FQNNGV come from the germline V gene. The CDR3 has 15 residues. The data stem from a study of blood T cell repertoires in COVID-19. The assay was immunoSEQ multiplex PCR, and TCRdb's table has in-frame clones only and misses some. The data contain 150,000 to 200,000 clones, approximately 82% of them singletons. The sequence came from a woman aged 80 or older with acute or convalescent COVID-19. The V and J genes are TRBV11-2 and TRBJ2-5, with D possibly TRBD1 on 6 matching bases. The sample consisted of peripheral blood. The CDR3 DNA sequence: TGTGCCAGCAGCTTAGGGCGGACAGACCAAGAGACCCAGTACTTC. This codes for CASSLGRTDQETQYF.